The 5 T cell receptor beta chains below come from one sample, sequenced in a study of pediatric ulcerative colitis. Rectal tissue came from one to two pinch biopsies taken at colonoscopy. Profiled with immunoSEQ multiplex PCR; TCRdb holds only in-frame clones, not every one. The sample comprises tens of thousands of clones, over 70% of which are singletons, and approximately 9% rests with the top ten. The specimen sequenced was gut tissue. These receptors originate from a boy between 10 and 17 years old with severe ulcerative colitis.

This clone appeared a few times. The chain is built from TRBV2 and TRBJ1-4; D is ambiguous. The germline V and J ends were trimmed by 3 bases and 6 bases, with 11 bases remaining between them. Germline CDR1 and CDR2: SNHLY and FYNNEI. There are 14 residues in the CDR3. CDR3 in amino acids: CASSEREGYEKLFF. CDR3 DNA sequence: TGTGCCAGCAGTGAGAGAGAAGGGTATGAAAAACTGTTTTTT. The full variable domain, completed using reference TRBV2 and TRBJ1-4, is EPEVTQTPSHQVTQMGQEVILRCVPISNHLYFYWYRQILGQKVEFLVSFYNNEISEKSEIFDDQFSVERPDGSNFTLKIRSTKLEDSAMYFCASSEREGYEKLFFGSGTQLSVL.

CDR3 sequence (DNA): TGTGCCAGCAGCCTAACAGGGCCCGGAAACACCATATATTTT. It yields the protein CASSLTGPGNTIYF. The chain uses TRBV6-5 and TRBJ1-3, with D possibly TRBD1 on 6 matching bases. The CDR3 has 14 amino acids. The germline V gene has CDR1 MNHEY and CDR2 SVGAGI. V was cut by 6 bases and J by 4 bases, with 13 bases left in between.

This clone was observed once. The V gene is TRBV4-1, the J gene TRBJ2-1; either TRBD1 or TRBD2 may fit D (6 bases each). V was pared by 8 bases and J by 10 bases, with 21 bases between. Germline V gene data show CDR1 as MGHRA and CDR2 as YSYEKL. The CDR3 is made up of 14 amino acids. This CDR3 reads CASGGIGGYGEQFF. CDR3 nucleotides: TGCGCCAGCGGAGGGATAGGGGGGTATGGGGAGCAGTTCTTC.

This clone has a handful of counts. The chain couples TRBV5-1 to TRBJ1-1, with no clear D. V dropped 5 bases and J dropped 6 bases, with 11 bases sitting between them. The CDR3 runs to 12 residues. Germline CDR1 and CDR2: SGHRS and YFSETQ. The CDR3 here is CASSAESAEAFF. The CDR3 DNA is TGCGCCAGCAGTGCAGAGAGCGCTGAAGCTTTCTTT.

CDR3 loop: CASSLVLAGLGGEQYF. DNA of the CDR3: TGTGCCAGCAGCTTAGTCCTAGCGGGGCTGGGGGGTGAGCAGTACTTC. The V call is TRBV7-2, the J call TRBJ2-7; TRBD2 agrees at 9 bases. CDR1 is SGHTA, CDR2 FQGNSA, per germline. V gave up 1 base and J gave up 7 bases; unmatched junction bases: 11. The length of the CDR3 is 16 residues.